This paragraph covers one TCR beta chain sequence. Its matching antigen is unknown. The germline V gene has CDR1 SGHKS and CDR2 YYEKEE (reference sequence). This CDR3 is built from 16 residues. Trimming cost V 1 base and J 0 bases, with 11 bases left between them. Libraries were prepared by immunoSEQ multiplex PCR; TCRdb keeps only in-frame clonotypes and omits some of them. Of 50,000 to 70,000 clones listed, around 87% are singletons. These data originate in a study of lymphopenia after photon versus proton radiotherapy. Regarding the study as a whole: Under photons, naive T cells and diversity fell while effector/memory populations rose.

The sequencing used peripheral blood, collected from a patient treated with proton-based radiotherapy. The chain links TRBV5-5 to TRBJ1-3, with D unclear. The source of this sequence is an elderly man with esophageal cancer. The CDR3 DNA is TGTGCCAGCAGCTTGAGGCCGACAAGCTCTGGAAACACCATATATTTT. Its translation is CASSLRPTSSGNTIYF.